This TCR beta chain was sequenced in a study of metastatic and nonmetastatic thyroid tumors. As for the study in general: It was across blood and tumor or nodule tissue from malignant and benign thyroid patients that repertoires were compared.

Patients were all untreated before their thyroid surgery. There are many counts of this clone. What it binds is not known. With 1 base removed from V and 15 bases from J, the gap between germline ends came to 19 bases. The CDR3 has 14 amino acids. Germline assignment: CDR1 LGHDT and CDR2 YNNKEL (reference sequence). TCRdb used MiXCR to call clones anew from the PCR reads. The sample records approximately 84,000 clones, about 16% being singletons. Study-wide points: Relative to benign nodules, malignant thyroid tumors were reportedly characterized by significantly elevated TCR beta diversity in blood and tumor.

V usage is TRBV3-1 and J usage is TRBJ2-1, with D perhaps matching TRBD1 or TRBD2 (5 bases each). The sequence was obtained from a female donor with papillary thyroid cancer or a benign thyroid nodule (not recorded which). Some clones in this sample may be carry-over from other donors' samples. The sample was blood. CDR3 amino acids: CASSQALWDGPPFF. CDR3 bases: TGTGCCAGCAGCCAAGCCTTGTGGGACGGCCCCCCGTTCTTC.